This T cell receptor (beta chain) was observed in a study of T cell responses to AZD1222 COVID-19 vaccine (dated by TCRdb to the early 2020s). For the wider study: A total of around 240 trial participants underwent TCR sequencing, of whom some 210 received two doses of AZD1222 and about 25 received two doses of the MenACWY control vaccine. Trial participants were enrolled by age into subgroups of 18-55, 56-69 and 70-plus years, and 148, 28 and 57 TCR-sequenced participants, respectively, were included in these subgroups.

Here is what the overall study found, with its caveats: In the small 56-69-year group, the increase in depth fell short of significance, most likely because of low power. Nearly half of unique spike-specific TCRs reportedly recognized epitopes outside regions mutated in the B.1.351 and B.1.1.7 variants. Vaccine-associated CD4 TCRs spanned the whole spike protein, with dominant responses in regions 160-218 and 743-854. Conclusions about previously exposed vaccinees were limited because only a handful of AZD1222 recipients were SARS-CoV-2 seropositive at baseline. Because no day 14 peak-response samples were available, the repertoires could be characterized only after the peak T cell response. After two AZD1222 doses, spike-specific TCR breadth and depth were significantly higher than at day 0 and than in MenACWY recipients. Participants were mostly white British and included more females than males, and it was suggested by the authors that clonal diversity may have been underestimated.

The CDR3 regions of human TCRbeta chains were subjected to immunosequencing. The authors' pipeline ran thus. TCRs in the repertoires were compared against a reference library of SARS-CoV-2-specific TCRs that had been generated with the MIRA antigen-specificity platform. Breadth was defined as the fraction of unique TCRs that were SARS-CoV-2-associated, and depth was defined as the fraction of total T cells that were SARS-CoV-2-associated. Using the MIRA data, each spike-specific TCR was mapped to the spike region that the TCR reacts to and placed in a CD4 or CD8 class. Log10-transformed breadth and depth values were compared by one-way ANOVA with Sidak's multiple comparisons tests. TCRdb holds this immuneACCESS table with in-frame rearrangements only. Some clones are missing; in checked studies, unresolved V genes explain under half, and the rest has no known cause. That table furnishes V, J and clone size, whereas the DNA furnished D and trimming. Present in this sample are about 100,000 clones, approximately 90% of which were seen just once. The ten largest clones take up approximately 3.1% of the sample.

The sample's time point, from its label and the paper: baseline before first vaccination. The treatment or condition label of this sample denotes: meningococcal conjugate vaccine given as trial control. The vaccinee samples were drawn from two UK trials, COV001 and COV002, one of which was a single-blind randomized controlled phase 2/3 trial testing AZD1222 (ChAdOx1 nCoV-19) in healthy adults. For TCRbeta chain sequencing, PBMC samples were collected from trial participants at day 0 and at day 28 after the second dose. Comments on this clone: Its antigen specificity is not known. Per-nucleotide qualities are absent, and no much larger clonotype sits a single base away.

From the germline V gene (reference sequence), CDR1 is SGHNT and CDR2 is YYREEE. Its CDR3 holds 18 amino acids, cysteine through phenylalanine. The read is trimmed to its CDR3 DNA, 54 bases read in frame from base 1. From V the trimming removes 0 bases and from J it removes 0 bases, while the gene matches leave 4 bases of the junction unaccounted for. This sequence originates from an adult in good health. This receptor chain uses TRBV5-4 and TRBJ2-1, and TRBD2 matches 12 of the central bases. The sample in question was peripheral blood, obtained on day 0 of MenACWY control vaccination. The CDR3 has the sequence CASSLGLAGESSYNEQFF. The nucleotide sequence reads TGTGCCAGCAGCTTGGGACTAGCGGGGGAGAGCTCCTACAATGAGCAGTTCTTC.